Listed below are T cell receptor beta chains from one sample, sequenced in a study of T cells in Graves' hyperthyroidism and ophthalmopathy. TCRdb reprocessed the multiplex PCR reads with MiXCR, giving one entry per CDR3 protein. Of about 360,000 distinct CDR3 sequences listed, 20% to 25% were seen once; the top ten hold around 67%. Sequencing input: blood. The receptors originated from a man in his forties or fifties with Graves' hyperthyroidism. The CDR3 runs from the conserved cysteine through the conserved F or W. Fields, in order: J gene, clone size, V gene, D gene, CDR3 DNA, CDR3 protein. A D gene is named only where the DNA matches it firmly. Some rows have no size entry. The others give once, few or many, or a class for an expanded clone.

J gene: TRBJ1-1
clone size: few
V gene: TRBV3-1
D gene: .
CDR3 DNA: TGTGCCAGCAGCCCGGGGGCAGGGGCGAACACTGAAGCTTTCTTT
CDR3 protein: CASSPGAGANTEAFF

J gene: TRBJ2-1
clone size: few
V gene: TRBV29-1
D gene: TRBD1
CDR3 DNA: TGCAGCGTTGAAGGACAGGGCCCGGGGCAGTTCTTC
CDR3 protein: CSVEGQGPGQFF

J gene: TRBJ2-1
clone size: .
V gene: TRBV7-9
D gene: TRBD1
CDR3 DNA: TGTGCCAGCAGCTTAAATCGTGGACAGGGGGCAAATGAGCAGTTCTTC
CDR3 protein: CASSLNRGQGANEQFF

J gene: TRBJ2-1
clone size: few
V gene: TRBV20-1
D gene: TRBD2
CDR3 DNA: TGCAGTGCTAGAGATGGACTAGCCCGCAATGAGCAGTTCTTC
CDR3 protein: CSARDGLARNEQFF

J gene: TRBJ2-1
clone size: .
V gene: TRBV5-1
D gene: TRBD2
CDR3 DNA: TGCGCCAGCCGATTCCAAGCGGGAGGTGTGAATGAGCAGTTCTTC
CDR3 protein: CASRFQAGGVNEQFF

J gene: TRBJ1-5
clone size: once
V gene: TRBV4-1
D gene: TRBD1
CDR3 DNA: TGCGCCAGCAGCACCTCCGGGACAGGGGTTCAGCCCCAGCATTTT
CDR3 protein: CASSTSGTGVQPQHF

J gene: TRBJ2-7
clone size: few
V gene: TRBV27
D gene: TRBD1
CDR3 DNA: TGTGCCAGCAGTTTTCGGCCCGGGACAGGGGGCGAGCAGTACTTC
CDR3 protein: CASSFRPGTGGEQYF

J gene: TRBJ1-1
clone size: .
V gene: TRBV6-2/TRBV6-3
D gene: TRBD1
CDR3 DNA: TGTGCCAGCAGTTTCGGGACAGCTGGTGAAGCTTTCTTT
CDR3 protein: CASSFGTAGEAFF

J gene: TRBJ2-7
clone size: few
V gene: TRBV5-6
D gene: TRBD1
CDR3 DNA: TGTGCCAGCAGCTTGATAGGGGGCTACTCCTACGAGCAGTACTTC
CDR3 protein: CASSLIGGYSYEQYF

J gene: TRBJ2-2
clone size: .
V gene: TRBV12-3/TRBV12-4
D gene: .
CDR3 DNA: TGTGCCAGCAGTTTATGGGGGAGCGGGGAGCTGTTTTTT
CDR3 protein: CASSLWGSGELFF

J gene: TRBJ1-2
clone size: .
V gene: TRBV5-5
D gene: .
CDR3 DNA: TGTGCCAGCAGCGTGACAGGCGCGGCTAACTATGGCTACACCTTC
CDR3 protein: CASSVTGAANYGYTF

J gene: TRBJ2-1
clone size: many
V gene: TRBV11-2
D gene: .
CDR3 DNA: TGTGCCAGCAGCTTCGGACAGAGCTCCTACAATGAGCAGTTCTTC
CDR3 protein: CASSFGQSSYNEQFF

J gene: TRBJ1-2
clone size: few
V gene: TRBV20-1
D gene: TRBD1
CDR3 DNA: TGCAGTGCTAGGCCCGTAGACAGGGCAATATGGGATGGCTACACCTTC
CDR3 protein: CSARPVDRAIWDGYTF

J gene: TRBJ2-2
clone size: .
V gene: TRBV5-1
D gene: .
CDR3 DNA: TGCGCCAGCAGCTCCGACGGGTATGAGGGAGAGGGTGACACCGGGGAGCTGTTTTTT
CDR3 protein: CASSSDGYEGEGDTGELFF

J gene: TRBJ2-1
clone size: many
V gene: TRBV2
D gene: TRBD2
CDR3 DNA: TGTGCCAGCAGAGAGACTAGCGGGAGTTCCTACAATGAGCAGTTCTTC
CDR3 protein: CASRETSGSSYNEQFF

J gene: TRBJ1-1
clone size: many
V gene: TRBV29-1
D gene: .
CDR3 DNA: TGCAGCGCCTCGTCCCGGACTGAAGCTTTCTTT
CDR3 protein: CSASSRTEAFF

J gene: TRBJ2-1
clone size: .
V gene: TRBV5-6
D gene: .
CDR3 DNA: TGTGCCAGCAGCTTGAGGGAGTACGGTTTTGGTGAGCAGTTCTTC
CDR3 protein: CASSLREYGFGEQFF

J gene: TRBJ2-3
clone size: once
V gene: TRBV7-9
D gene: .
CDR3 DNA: TGTGCCAGCAGCGACCCGTGGGATACGCAGTATTTT
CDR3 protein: CASSDPWDTQYF

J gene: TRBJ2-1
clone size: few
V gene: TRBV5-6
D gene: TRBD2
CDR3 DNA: TGTGCCAGCAGCCTGGGGACTAGCGGGGACAATGAGCAGTTCTTC
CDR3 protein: CASSLGTSGDNEQFF

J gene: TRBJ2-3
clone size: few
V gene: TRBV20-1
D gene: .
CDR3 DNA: TGCAGTGCTAGAGCGTGGCGGGCTAGCACAGATACGCAGTATTTT
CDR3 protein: CSARAWRASTDTQYF

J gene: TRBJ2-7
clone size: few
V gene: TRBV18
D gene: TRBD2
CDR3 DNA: TGTGCCAGCTCACATAGCGGGACGTCCTCCTACGAGCAGTACTTC
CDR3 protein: CASSHSGTSSYEQYF

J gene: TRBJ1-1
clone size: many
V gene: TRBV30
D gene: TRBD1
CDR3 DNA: TGTGCCTGGAGTCCAGGGGGAAACACTGAAGCTTTCTTT
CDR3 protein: CAWSPGGNTEAFF

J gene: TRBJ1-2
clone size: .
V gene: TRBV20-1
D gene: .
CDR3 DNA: TGCAGTGCCGCTGCGGACAGTGGCTATGGCTACACCTTC
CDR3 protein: CSAAADSGYGYTF

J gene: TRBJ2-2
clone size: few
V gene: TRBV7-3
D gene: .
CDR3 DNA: TGTGCCAGCAGCTTAAGCGGGCCCCCCGGGGAGCTGTTTTTT
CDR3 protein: CASSLSGPPGELFF

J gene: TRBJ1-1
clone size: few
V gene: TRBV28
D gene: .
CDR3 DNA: TGTGCCAGCAGTGAGGGAGGGGGGGCAGGGACTGAAGCTTTCTTT
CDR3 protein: CASSEGGGAGTEAFF

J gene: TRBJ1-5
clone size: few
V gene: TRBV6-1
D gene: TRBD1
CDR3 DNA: TGTGCCAGCGAGATTGGTATTGATCGACAGGGAAATCAGCCCCAGCATTTT
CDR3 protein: CASEIGIDRQGNQPQHF

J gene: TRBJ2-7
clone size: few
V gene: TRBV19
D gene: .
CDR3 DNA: TGTGCCAGTAGTAGTCCGAACTCCTACGAGCAGTACTTC
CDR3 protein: CASSSPNSYEQYF

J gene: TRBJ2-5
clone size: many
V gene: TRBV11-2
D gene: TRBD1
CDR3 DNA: TGTGCCAGCAGCTTATACAGGACAGGGGGCGAAGAGACCCAGTACTTC
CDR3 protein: CASSLYRTGGEETQYF

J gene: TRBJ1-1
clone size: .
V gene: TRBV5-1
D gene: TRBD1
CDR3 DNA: TGCGCCAGCAGCACGGGACAGATTAACTCTGAAGCTTTCTTT
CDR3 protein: CASSTGQINSEAFF

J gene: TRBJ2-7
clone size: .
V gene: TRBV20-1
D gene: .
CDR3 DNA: TGCAGTGCCCAGCTAGGTGCCTACGAGCAGTACTTC
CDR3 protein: CSAQLGAYEQYF

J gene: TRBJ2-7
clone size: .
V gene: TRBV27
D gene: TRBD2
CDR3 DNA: TGTGCCAGCAGTTCCAGACTAGCGGGAGAGGGGACCTACGAGCAGTACTTC
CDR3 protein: CASSSRLAGEGTYEQYF

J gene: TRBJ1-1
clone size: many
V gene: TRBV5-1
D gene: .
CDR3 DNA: TGCGCCAGCAGCTTGGCCAGCGGGGGGAGAACCGAAGCTTTCTTT
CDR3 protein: CASSLASGGRTEAFF

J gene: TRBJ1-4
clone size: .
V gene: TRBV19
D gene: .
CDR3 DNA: TGTGCCAGTATGTCATCCCGCAGACGTGAAAAACTGTTTTTT
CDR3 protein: CASMSSRRREKLFF